These T cell receptor beta chains were read from a single sample in a study of cytomegalovirus exposure and HLA in healthy donors. TCRdb's table, derived via immunoSEQ multiplex PCR, lists solely in-frame clones and lacks some. The sample holds 160,000 or so clones; around four fifths are singletons and the top ten take approximately 4%. Sequenced sample: PBMCs. Every receptor here comes from a man aged 50 to 59 in good health and CMV-seropositive. The CDR3 runs from the conserved cysteine through the conserved F or W. A D gene is named only where the DNA matches it firmly. Clone size appears in some rows only: once, few, many, or a class for an expanded clone.

j_call clone_size d_call v_call cdr3_nt cdr3_aa
TRBJ1-6 . . TRBV28 TGTGCCAGCAGTTTAGGACAGCATAATTCACCCCTCCACTTT CASSLGQHNSPLHF
TRBJ1-1 . . TRBV9 TGTGCCAGCAGCGTAGGACCGGGGTCTGAAGCTTTCTTT CASSVGPGSEAFF
TRBJ2-7 . . TRBV14 TGTGCCAGCAGCCAAGGGAGTAACTACGAGCAGTACTTC CASSQGSNYEQYF
TRBJ1-2 . . TRBV11-2 TGTGCCAGCAGCCCCGACGGACTCTATGGCTACACCTTC CASSPDGLYGYTF
TRBJ2-2 . . TRBV2 TGTGCCAGCAGTGAAGCGCTGCCACGTTTTGGGGCCATCACCGGGGAGCTGTTTTTT CASSEALPRFGAITGELFF
TRBJ2-1 . TRBD2 TRBV28 TGTGCCAGCAAAATGCGGGGGGGAGATGAGCAGTTCTTC CASKMRGGDEQFF
TRBJ2-2 . . TRBV4-2 TGTGCCAGCAGCCTAGGGAGCACCGGGGAGCTGTTTTTT CASSLGSTGELFF
TRBJ2-3 . TRBD1 TRBV30 TGTGCCTGGAGTTACAGGGGGCCGGCAGATACGCAGTATTTT CAWSYRGPADTQYF
TRBJ2-5 once TRBD2 TRBV15 TGTGCCACCAGCAGAGATTTGACTAGCGGGGGCAGTAGGGGTGAGACCCAGTACTTC CATSRDLTSGGSRGETQYF
TRBJ2-7 . . TRBV7-8 TGTGCCAGCAGCTTAGCGCTAGGGGGACCGATCTACGAGCAGTACTTC CASSLALGGPIYEQYF
TRBJ2-2 . TRBD1 TRBV29-1 TGCAGCGTTGCCGGGACAGGGGGAACCACCGGGGAGCTGTTTTTT CSVAGTGGTTGELFF
TRBJ2-7 . . TRBV28 TGTGCCAGCAGTTTCCCGAGGGACGAGCAGTACTTC CASSFPRDEQYF
TRBJ2-6 . TRBD2 TRBV6-4 TGTGCCAGCAGCTCTAGCGGTGGGGCCAACGTCCTGACTTTC CASSSSGGANVLTF